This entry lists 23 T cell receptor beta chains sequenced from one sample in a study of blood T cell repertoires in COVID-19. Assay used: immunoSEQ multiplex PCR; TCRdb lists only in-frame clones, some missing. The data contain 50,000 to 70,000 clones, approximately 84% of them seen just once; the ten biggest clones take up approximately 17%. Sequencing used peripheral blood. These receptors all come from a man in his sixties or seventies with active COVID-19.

In DNA, the CDR3 is TGCAGCGTCGACAGGGGAACCGGCAAAAACATTCAGTACTTC. This translates into CSVDRGTGKNIQYF. The chain joins TRBV29-1 to TRBJ2-4, with TRBD1 matching 8 bases. The V and J ends lost 6 bases and 3 bases, in that order; junction bases with no gene match: 7. Looked up from germline, CDR1 is SQVTM and CDR2 is ANQGSEA. The CDR3 loop spans 14 amino acids.

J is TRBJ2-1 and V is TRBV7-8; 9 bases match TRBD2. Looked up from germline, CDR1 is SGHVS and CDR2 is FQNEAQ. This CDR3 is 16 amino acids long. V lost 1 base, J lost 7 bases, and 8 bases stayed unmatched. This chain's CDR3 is CASSLEAGGLGNEQFF. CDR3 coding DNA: TGTGCCAGCAGCTTAGAGGCGGGAGGGCTAGGAAATGAGCAGTTCTTC.

CDR3 coding DNA: TGTGCCAGCAGTTACGCCCGACAGTCGGGAGGCGAGCAGTACTTC. Translating it yields CASSYARQSGGEQYF. The chain links TRBV13 to TRBJ2-7, with TRBD2 matching 7 bases. The germline CDR1 and CDR2 sequences are PRHDT and FYEKMQ (reference sequence). With 6 bases clipped from V and 6 bases from J, the junction kept 14 bases outside the gene matches. The length of the CDR3 is 15 residues.

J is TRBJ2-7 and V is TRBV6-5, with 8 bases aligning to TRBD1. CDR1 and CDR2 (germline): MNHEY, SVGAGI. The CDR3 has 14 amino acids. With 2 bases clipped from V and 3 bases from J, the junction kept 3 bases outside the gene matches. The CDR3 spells CASSYRGQGYEQYF. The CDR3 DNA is TGTGCCAGCAGTTACCGCGGACAGGGCTACGAGCAGTACTTC.

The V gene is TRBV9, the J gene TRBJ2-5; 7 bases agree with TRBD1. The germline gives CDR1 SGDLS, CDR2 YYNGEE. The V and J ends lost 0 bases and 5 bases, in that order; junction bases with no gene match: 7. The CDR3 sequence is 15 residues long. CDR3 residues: CASSVGEGAAETQYF. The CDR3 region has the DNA TGTGCCAGCAGCGTAGGTGAGGGGGCGGCGGAGACCCAGTACTTC.

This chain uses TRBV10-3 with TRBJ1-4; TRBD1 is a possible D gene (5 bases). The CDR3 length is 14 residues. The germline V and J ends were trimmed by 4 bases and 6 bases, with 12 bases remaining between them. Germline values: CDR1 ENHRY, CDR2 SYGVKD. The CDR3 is CAISAGGLDEKLFF. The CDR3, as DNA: TGTGCCATCAGTGCGGGGGGTTTGGATGAAAAACTGTTTTTT.

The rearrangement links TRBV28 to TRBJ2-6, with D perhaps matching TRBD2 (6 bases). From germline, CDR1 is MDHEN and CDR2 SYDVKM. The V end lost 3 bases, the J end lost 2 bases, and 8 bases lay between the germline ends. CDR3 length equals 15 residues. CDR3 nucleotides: TGTGCCAGCAGTTTCGCGGGACCTGGGGCCAACGTCCTGACTTTC. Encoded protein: CASSFAGPGANVLTF. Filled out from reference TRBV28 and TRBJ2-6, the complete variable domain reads DVKVTQSSRYLVKRTGEKVFLECVQDMDHENMFWYRQDPGLGLRLIYFSYDVKMKEKGDIPEGYSVSREKKERFSLILESASTNQTSMYLCASSFAGPGANVLTFGAGSRLTVL.

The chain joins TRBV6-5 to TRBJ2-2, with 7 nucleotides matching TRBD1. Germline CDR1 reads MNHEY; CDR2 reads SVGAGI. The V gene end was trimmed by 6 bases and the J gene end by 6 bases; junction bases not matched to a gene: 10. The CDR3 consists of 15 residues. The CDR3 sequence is CASSLIPQGPGELFF. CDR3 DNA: TGTGCCAGCAGCCTTATCCCACAGGGGCCCGGGGAGCTGTTTTTT.

The CDR3 sequence is CASSLGPPGLAGPYEQYF. In DNA form, the CDR3 reads TGTGCCAGCAGCTTGGGCCCCCCCGGACTAGCGGGTCCCTACGAGCAGTACTTC. This chain joins TRBV5-4 and TRBJ2-7; 11 nucleotides agree with TRBD2. The CDR3 covers 18 residues. Trimming removed 0 bases from V and 2 bases from J; junction bases left unmatched: 10. Germline CDR1 SGHNT, CDR2 YYREEE (reference sequence).

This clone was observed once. CDR3 amino acids: CASQTSGAEAFF. In DNA, the CDR3 is TGTGCCAGCCAAACCTCAGGGGCTGAAGCTTTCTTT. J is TRBJ1-1 and V is TRBV27; the D gene is possibly TRBD1 (6 bases). Germline V lookup: CDR1 MNHEY, CDR2 SMNVEV (reference sequence). The CDR3 contains 12 residues. Trimming cost V 8 bases and J 6 bases, with 13 bases left between them.

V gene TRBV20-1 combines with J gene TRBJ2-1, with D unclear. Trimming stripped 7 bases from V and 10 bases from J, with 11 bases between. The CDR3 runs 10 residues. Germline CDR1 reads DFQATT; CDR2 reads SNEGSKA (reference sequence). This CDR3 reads CSVRTTEQFF. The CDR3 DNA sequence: TGCAGTGTACGAACTACAGAGCAGTTCTTC.

CDR3 sequence (DNA): TGTGCCAGCAGTTACTCGGGACTAGCATCGCATGAGCAGTTCTTC. Its protein is CASSYSGLASHEQFF. The genes are TRBV6-5 and TRBJ2-1; 9 bases agree with TRBD2. The V and J ends lost 0 bases and 8 bases, in that order; junction bases with no gene match: 5. Germline lookup yields CDR1 MNHEY and CDR2 SVGAGI. The CDR3 has 15 residues.

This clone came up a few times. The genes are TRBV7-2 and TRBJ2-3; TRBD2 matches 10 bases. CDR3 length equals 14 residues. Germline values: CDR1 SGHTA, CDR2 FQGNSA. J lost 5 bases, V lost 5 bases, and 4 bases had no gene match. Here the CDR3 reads CASSPSGRKDTQYF. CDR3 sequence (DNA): TGTGCCAGCAGCCCTAGCGGGAGAAAAGATACGCAGTATTTT.

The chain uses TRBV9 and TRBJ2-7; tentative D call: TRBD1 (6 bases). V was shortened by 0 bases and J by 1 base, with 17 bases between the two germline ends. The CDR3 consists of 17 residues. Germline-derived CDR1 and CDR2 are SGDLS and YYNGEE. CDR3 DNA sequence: TGTGCCAGCAGCGTAGGATCTGGGGGCCGAGGTTCCTACGAGCAGTACTTC. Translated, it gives CASSVGSGGRGSYEQYF.

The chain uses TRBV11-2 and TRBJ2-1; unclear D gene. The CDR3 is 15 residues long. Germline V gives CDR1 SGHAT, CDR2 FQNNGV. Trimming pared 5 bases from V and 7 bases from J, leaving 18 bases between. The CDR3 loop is CASSLIEASVNEQFF. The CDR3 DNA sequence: TGTGCCAGCAGCCTTATTGAGGCGTCTGTGAATGAGCAGTTCTTC.

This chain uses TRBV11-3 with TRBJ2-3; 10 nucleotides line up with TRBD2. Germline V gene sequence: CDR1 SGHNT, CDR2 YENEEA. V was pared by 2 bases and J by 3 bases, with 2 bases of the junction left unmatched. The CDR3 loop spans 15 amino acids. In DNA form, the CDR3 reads TGTGCCAGCAGCTTAAGGACTAGCGGAACAGATACGCAGTATTTT. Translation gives CASSLRTSGTDTQYF.

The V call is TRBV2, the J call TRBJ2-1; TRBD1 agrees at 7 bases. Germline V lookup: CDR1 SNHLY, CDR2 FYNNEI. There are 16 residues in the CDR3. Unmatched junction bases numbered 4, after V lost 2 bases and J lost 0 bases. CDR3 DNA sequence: TGTGCCAGCAGTGAACTACAGGGGAGCTCCTACAATGAGCAGTTCTTC. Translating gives CASSELQGSSYNEQFF.

CDR3 protein: CASSESPGLVRNEQFF. The CDR3 bases are TGTGCCAGCAGTGAATCTCCGGGACTAGTGCGAAATGAGCAGTTCTTC. This chain links TRBV2 with TRBJ2-1; the match to TRBD2 covers 8 bases. With 2 bases clipped from V and 7 bases from J, the junction kept 10 bases outside the gene matches. The CDR3 length is 16 residues. Germline V gene lookup returns CDR1 SNHLY and CDR2 FYNNEI. Full variable domain (rest looked up from reference TRBV2 and TRBJ2-1): EPEVTQTPSHQVTQMGQEVILRCVPISNHLYFYWYRQILGQKVEFLVSFYNNEISEKSEIFDDQFSVERPDGSNFTLKIRSTKLEDSAMYFCASSESPGLVRNEQFFGPGTRLTVL.

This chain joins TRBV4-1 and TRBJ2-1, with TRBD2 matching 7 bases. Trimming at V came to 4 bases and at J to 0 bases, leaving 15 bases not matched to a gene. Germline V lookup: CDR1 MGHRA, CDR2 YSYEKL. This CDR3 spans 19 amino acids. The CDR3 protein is CASSLEFILAGSSYNEQFF. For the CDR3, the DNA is TGCGCCAGCAGCCTAGAGTTCATTTTAGCGGGCAGCTCCTACAATGAGCAGTTCTTC.

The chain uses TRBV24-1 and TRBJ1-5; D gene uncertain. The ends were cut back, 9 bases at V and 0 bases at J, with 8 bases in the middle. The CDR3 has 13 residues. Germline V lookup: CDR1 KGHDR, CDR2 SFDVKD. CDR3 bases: TGTGCCACCCGCGGAGATAGCAATCAGCCCCAGCATTTT. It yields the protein CATRGDSNQPQHF.

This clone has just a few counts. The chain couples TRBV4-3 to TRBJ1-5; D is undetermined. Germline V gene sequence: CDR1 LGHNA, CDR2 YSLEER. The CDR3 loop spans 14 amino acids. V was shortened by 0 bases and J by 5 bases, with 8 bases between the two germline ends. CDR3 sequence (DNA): TGCGCCAGCAGCCAAGAGAGGGCCCATCAGCCCCAGCATTTT. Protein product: CASSQERAHQPQHF.

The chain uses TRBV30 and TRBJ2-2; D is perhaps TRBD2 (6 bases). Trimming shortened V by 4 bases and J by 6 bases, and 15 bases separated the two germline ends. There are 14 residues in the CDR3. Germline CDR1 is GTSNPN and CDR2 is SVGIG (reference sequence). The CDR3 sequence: CAWIVAGGPGELFF. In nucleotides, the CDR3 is TGTGCCTGGATCGTCGCCGGGGGACCCGGGGAGCTGTTTTTT.

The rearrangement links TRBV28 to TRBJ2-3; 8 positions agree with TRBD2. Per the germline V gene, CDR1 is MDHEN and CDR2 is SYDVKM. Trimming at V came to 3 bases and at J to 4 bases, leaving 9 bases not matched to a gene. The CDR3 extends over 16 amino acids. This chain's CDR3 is CASSFLGGRRADTQYF. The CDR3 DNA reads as TGTGCCAGCAGTTTTTTAGGCGGGAGGAGGGCAGATACGCAGTATTTT.